What follows are 26 T cell receptor beta chains derived from one specimen sequenced in a study of shared clonotypes between healthy human individuals. Clones were sequenced by immunoSEQ multiplex PCR, and TCRdb holds only the in-frame ones, with some missing. This sample yields some 89,000 clones, of which under 80% are seen a single time; less than 55% belongs to the top ten. The material sequenced was memory CD8+ T cells sorted from blood. Subset denoted: CD45RO+ cells pooled with CCR7-negative TemRA cells. These receptors came from a man aged 30-40 years in good health.

V gene TRBV7-2 combines with J gene TRBJ2-7; D not certain. CDR1 and CDR2 (germline): SGHTA, FQGNSA. The CDR3 sequence is 15 residues long. Trimming pared 5 bases from V and 3 bases from J, leaving 17 bases between. The chain's CDR3 is CASSPLGVVVYEQYF. The CDR3 DNA reads as TGTGCCAGCAGCCCCCTTGGGGTAGTCGTCTACGAGCAGTACTTC.

This clone occurred once. The chain joins TRBV7-9 to TRBJ2-1; D gene uncertain. The germline CDR1 and CDR2 sequences are SEHNR and FQNEAQ (reference sequence). With 6 bases removed from V and 9 bases from J, the gap between germline ends came to 12 bases. This CDR3 comprises 12 residues. CDR3: CASSIIAGEQFF. The CDR3 DNA sequence: TGTGCCAGCAGTATAATTGCTGGTGAGCAGTTCTTC.

A single count supports this clone. The chain joins TRBV25-1 to TRBJ2-2, with 7 bases identical to TRBD2. Germline CDR1 MGHDK, CDR2 SYGVNS. V gave up 6 bases and J gave up 5 bases; unmatched junction bases: 9. This CDR3 region has 15 residues. The chain's CDR3 is CASSLDGGGTGELFF. CDR3 DNA sequence: TGTGCCAGCAGCCTCGATGGGGGAGGGACCGGGGAGCTGTTTTTT.

The chain joins TRBV15 to TRBJ2-1; D tentatively fits TRBD1 or TRBD2 (7 bases each). CDR3 length: 18 amino acids. Per the germline V gene, CDR1 is LNHNV and CDR2 is YYDKDF (reference sequence). Trimming took off 3 bases at V and 5 bases at J, with 23 bases between the two ends. The CDR3 DNA follows: TGTGCCACCAGCAGGGTGGGCAGGGGGGGTCTACTCCACAATGAGCAGTTCTTC. Translating gives CATSRVGRGGLLHNEQFF. The whole variable domain, filled in from reference TRBV15 and TRBJ2-1, reads DAMVIQNPRYQVTQFGKPVTLSCSQTLNHNVMYWYQQKSSQAPKLLFHYYDKDFNNEADTPDNFQSRRPNTSFCFLDIRSPGLGDTAMYLCATSRVGRGGLLHNEQFFGPGTRLTVL.

V usage is TRBV28 and J usage is TRBJ1-1, with TRBD1 identical over 7 bases. The CDR3 consists of 14 residues. Germline CDR1 and CDR2: MDHEN and SYDVKM. Trimming removed 6 bases from V and 4 bases from J; junction bases left unmatched: 8. CDR3 in amino acids: CASRERQGGTEAFF. The CDR3 nucleotides read TGTGCCAGCAGGGAAAGACAGGGTGGCACTGAAGCTTTCTTT.

This clone has a handful of counts. This chain links TRBV5-6 with TRBJ1-4; D is unclear. The germline V gene has CDR1 SGHDT and CDR2 YYEEEE. V shed 4 bases and J shed 5 bases, with 15 bases lying between them. CDR3 length: 15 residues. CDR3 sequence (DNA): TGTGCCAGCAGCCAGAACGGACGGTTAAATGAAAAACTGTTTTTT. Residues: CASSQNGRLNEKLFF.

Turning to this clone: It is likely a read error: a sequence one base away is far more abundant. This chain uses TRBV6-4 with TRBJ2-1; a possible D gene is TRBD2 (5 bases). This CDR3 region has 13 residues. CDR1 and CDR2 (germline): MRHNA, SNTAGT. This CDR3 reads CASSEAEYNEKFF. In nucleotides, the CDR3 is TGTGCCAGCAGTGAAGCGGAGTACAATGAGAAGTTCTTC.

Here the CDR3 DNA reads TGTGCCACCAGCAGAGACCCAGAGGGCACAGATACGCAGTATTTT. Amino acid sequence: CATSRDPEGTDTQYF. V is TRBV15 and J is TRBJ2-3; D uncertain. Trimming shortened V by 0 bases and J by 1 base, and 8 bases separated the two germline ends. The CDR3 runs to 15 residues. Germline assignment: CDR1 LNHNV and CDR2 YYDKDF (reference sequence).

This clone has only a few counts. The chain recombines TRBV9 with TRBJ2-1; D could derive from TRBD1 or TRBD2 (6 bases each). Germline lookup yields CDR1 SGDLS and CDR2 YYNGEE. The ends were cut back, 4 bases at V and 7 bases at J, with 21 bases in the middle. The CDR3 loop spans 16 amino acids. CDR3 sequence (DNA): TGTGCCAGCAGCCTCGGAGGGGGACTGGCGGGGAATGAGCAGTTCTTC. It codes for CASSLGGGLAGNEQFF. The entire variable domain, with the rest obtained from reference TRBV9 and TRBJ2-1, is as follows: DSGVTQTPKHLITATGQRVTLRCSPRSGDLSVYWYQQSLDQGLQFLIQYYNGEERAKGNILERFSAQQFPDLHSELNLSSLELGDSALYFCASSLGGGLAGNEQFFGPGTRLTVL.

The chain employs TRBV19 and TRBJ2-1, with D perhaps matching TRBD1 (6 bases). CDR3 length equals 14 residues. CDR1 is LNHDA, CDR2 SQIVND, per germline (reference sequence). With 3 bases removed from V and 3 bases from J, the gap between germline ends came to 9 bases. The CDR3 coding sequence is TGTGCCAGTAGTATGAGGGGGATCTACAATGAGCAGTTCTTC. It encodes CASSMRGIYNEQFF.

Only a few counts were recorded for this clone. The chain carries TRBV7-9 and TRBJ1-4; possibly TRBD1 for D (5 bases). V lost 5 bases and J lost 4, with 11 bases in between. Per the germline V gene, CDR1 is SEHNR and CDR2 is FQNEAQ (reference sequence). The CDR3 is 14 residues long. DNA of the CDR3: TGTGCCAGCAGCCGCCGACAGAGTAATGAAAAACTGTTTTTT. It translates to CASSRRQSNEKLFF.

This clone showed up just a few times. CDR3 in DNA: TGTGCCAGCAGCTTAGGGGTTGGAAACACTGAAGCTTTCTTT. Amino acid sequence: CASSLGVGNTEAFF. The genes are TRBV7-8 and TRBJ1-1; D unclear. This CDR3 contains 14 residues. V lost 1 base, J lost 2 bases, and 8 bases lay in between. CDR1 SGHVS and CDR2 FQNEAQ come from the germline V gene.

The genes are TRBV6-6 and TRBJ2-5; no definite D call. Germline assignment: CDR1 MNHNY and CDR2 SVGAGI (reference sequence). The CDR3 consists of 13 residues. V lost 1 base, J lost 5 bases, and 8 bases lay in between. As DNA, the CDR3 is TGTGCCAGCAGTTACTTGGGTTACGAGACCCAGTACTTC. This gives the protein CASSYLGYETQYF.

The CDR3 loop is CASHGGSHRAVFGTF. The CDR3, as DNA: TGTGCCAGCCACGGTGGGTCCCACAGGGCGGTTTTCGGGACCTTC. The V gene is TRBV2, the J gene TRBJ1-2, with D possibly TRBD1 on 6 matching bases. The ends were cut back, 8 bases at V and 14 bases at J, with 30 bases in the middle. The CDR3 length is 15 residues. Per the germline V gene, CDR1 is SNHLY and CDR2 is FYNNEI.

Points on this clone: This likely stems from a read error, as it lies one base from a far larger clone. The chain joins TRBV27 to TRBJ2-6; tentatively, D is TRBD1 (5 bases). The V and J ends lost 5 bases and 0 bases respectively, with 5 bases between them. CDR1 is MNHEY, CDR2 SMNVEV, per germline (reference sequence). CDR3 size: 14 residues. In DNA form, the CDR3 reads TGTGCCAGCAGTGACAGCTCTGGGGCCAACGTCCTGACTTTC. Protein sequence: CASSDSSGANVLTF.

The chain carries TRBV7-6 and TRBJ2-1, with D possibly being TRBD2 (6 bases). Trimming pared 0 bases from V and 9 bases from J, leaving 9 bases between. The CDR3 runs 13 residues. Germline V lookup: CDR1 SGHVS, CDR2 FNYEAQ. This CDR3 is CASSLALGGEQFF. The DNA of the CDR3 is TGTGCCAGCAGCTTAGCTCTGGGGGGTGAGCAGTTCTTC.

V and J are TRBV7-2 and TRBJ1-2; D remains ambiguous. Trimming cost V 5 bases and J 4 bases, with 14 bases left between them. The CDR3 is 14 amino acids. Germline V gene lookup returns CDR1 SGHTA and CDR2 FQGNSA. CDR3 nucleotides: TGTGCCAGCAGCCTTACCGGGCGCACCTATGGCTACACCTTC. Amino acids: CASSLTGRTYGYTF.

The gene calls are TRBV11-2 and TRBJ1-2; D gene uncertain. CDR1 and CDR2 (germline): SGHAT, FQNNGV. This CDR3 contains 14 residues. V lost 1 base and J 8 bases, leaving 14 bases between the germline ends. Here the CDR3 reads CASSLAAGAFGYTF. In DNA form, the CDR3 reads TGTGCCAGCAGCTTAGCGGCAGGAGCCTTCGGCTACACCTTC. The full variable domain, completed using reference TRBV11-2 and TRBJ1-2, is EAGVAQSPRYKIIEKRQSVAFWCNPISGHATLYWYQQILGQGPKLLIQFQNNGVVDDSQLPKDRFSAERLKGVDSTLKIQPAKLEDSAVYLCASSLAAGAFGYTFGSGTRLTVV.

J is TRBJ2-2 and V is TRBV27; tentatively, D is TRBD2 (7 bases). V lost 6 bases, J lost 5 bases, and 28 bases lay in between. The CDR3 extends over 19 amino acids. Per the germline V gene, CDR1 is MNHEY and CDR2 is SMNVEV (reference sequence). CDR3 nucleotide sequence: TGTGCCAGCAGACCCCCCGGCCTGAGGGGGGAGGGCCGAACCGGGGAGCTGTTTTTT. Translation: CASRPPGLRGEGRTGELFF.

This rearrangement joins TRBV4-1 to TRBJ2-1; D could derive from TRBD1 or TRBD2 (6 bases each). CDR3 length: 14 amino acids. CDR1 and CDR2 from the germline V gene are MGHRA and YSYEKL. Trimming cost V 7 bases and J 9 bases, with 19 bases left between them. CDR3 sequence (DNA): TGCGCCAGCACTGGGGGGCAGGGTATCAGTGAGCAGTTCTTC. Protein product: CASTGGQGISEQFF.

This sequence joins TRBV27 and TRBJ1-1, with TRBD1 as a possible D gene (5 bases). The CDR3 covers 17 residues. Germline V gene lookup returns CDR1 MNHEY and CDR2 SMNVEV (reference sequence). Between the trimmed V and J ends, which lost 3 bases and 0 bases, there was a span of 17 bases. For the CDR3, the DNA is TGTGCCAGCAGTTTTCGAACCCCGAAACAGGTGAACACTGAAGCTTTCTTT. Protein: CASSFRTPKQVNTEAFF.

The table lists this clone with a count of one. This chain links TRBV11-2 with TRBJ2-2; D is unclear. Germline V gene data show CDR1 as SGHAT and CDR2 as FQNNGV. This CDR3 comprises 14 residues. V was trimmed by 5 bases and J by 4 bases, leaving 11 bases between them. CDR3 in amino acids: CASSPQRATGELFF. CDR3 coding DNA: TGTGCCAGCAGCCCCCAGCGTGCCACCGGGGAGCTGTTTTTT.

This clone showed up just once. The chain carries TRBV11-2 and TRBJ2-7; 9 bases are a match to TRBD2. CDR3 length equals 15 residues. Per the germline V gene, CDR1 is SGHAT and CDR2 is FQNNGV. V was pared by 5 bases and J by 2 bases, with 7 bases of the junction left unmatched. The CDR3 spells CASSLPLAGTYEQYF. The CDR3 coding sequence is TGTGCCAGCAGCCTCCCACTAGCGGGTACCTACGAGCAGTACTTC.

The chain couples TRBV13 to TRBJ1-2; the D is unclear. Trimming pared 5 bases from V and 0 bases from J, leaving 10 bases between. Germline lookup yields CDR1 PRHDT and CDR2 FYEKMQ (reference sequence). The CDR3 is made up of 14 amino acids. In DNA form, the CDR3 reads TGTGCCAGCAGCCTAGCCAGAGCTAACTATGGCTACACCTTC. Translating it yields CASSLARANYGYTF.

This clone was picked up a small number of times. The chain links TRBV28 to TRBJ1-1; tentatively, D is TRBD1 (5 bases). V was trimmed by 3 bases and J by 7 bases, leaving 12 bases between them. The germline CDR1 and CDR2 sequences are MDHEN and SYDVKM. The CDR3 is 13 amino acids. As DNA, the CDR3 is TGTGCCAGCAGTTTCGGGGGAATCAGTGAAGCTTTCTTT. Its translation is CASSFGGISEAFF.

The V and J genes are TRBV5-4 and TRBJ1-4, with 7 bases that match TRBD1. In germline, CDR1 is SGHNT, CDR2 YYREEE (reference sequence). The CDR3 has 16 residues. V was pared by 2 bases and J by 8 bases, with 12 bases of the junction left unmatched. The CDR3 spells CASSFEGAGGSEKLFF. CDR3 DNA: TGTGCCAGCAGCTTCGAGGGGGCAGGGGGTTCGGAAAAACTGTTTTTT.